The clone carrying this T cell receptor (beta chain) turned up a few times. V shed 10 bases and J shed 3 bases, with 15 bases lying between them. The CDR3 loop spans 13 amino acids. CDR1 is MDHEN, CDR2 SYDVKM, per germline. Primed by a sample-barcoded 5' primer and a J-beta primer mix, a second PCR proceeded for 7 to 11 cycles. TCRdb passed the 5' RACE reads through MiXCR, listing each CDR3 protein once. The sample yields hundreds of thousands of distinct CDR3 sequences, about 30% seen once. This specimen comes from a study of blood T cells in healthy people across ages. Material for sequencing was blood. The chain couples TRBV28 to TRBJ1-2; D remains ambiguous. The source of this sequence is a woman aged 80 or over in good health. The CDR3 here is CATGGRGYYGYTF. CDR3 DNA sequence: TGTGCCACTGGTGGTCGCGGATACTATGGCTACACCTTC.